The next 28 T cell receptor beta chains were all read from a single sample in a study of PD-1 blockade in classical Hodgkin lymphoma. Sequencing used immunoSEQ multiplex PCR; TCRdb keeps in-frame clones, though not all of them. In the table there are about 31,000 clones, around 85% of which are singletons. Time point reported: cycle 4 day 1 (C4D1), after 6 weeks of nivolumab. In every patient, relapse followed autologous stem cell transplantation, while exposure to brentuximab vedotin differed. The source material was peripheral blood mononuclear cells (PBMCs), sampled before the fourth cycle of nivolumab. Receptor source: a human donor with classical Hodgkin lymphoma.

This clone was counted a single time. The CDR3 coding sequence is TGTGCCAGCAGCGTAGGGGTCCCCGGGACAGGGGATGAAAAACTGTTTTTT. Its translation is CASSVGVPGTGDEKLFF. The chain recombines TRBV9 with TRBJ1-4; 10 bases fit TRBD1. Germline-derived CDR1 and CDR2 are SGDLS and YYNGEE. J lost 6 bases, V lost 0 bases, and 8 bases had no gene match. This CDR3 spans 17 amino acids.

This clone turned up a few times. The rearrangement joins TRBV10-1 to TRBJ1-1, with D uncertain. Germline lookup yields CDR1 WNHNN and CDR2 SYGVQD (reference sequence). V was cut by 6 bases and J by 4 bases, with 12 bases left in between. This CDR3 is 13 amino acids long. The CDR3 loop reads CASSHGWATEAFF. The DNA of the CDR3 is TGCGCCAGCAGCCATGGCTGGGCCACTGAAGCTTTCTTT.

This chain connects TRBV5-1 to TRBJ1-5; D unclear. Germline V CDR1 and CDR2: SGHRS, YFSETQ. The length of the CDR3 is 14 residues. V lost 1 base to trimming and J lost 5 bases, with 10 bases between them. CDR3 bases: TGCGCCAGCAGCTTGAGAGGAGGTGATCAGCCCCAGCATTTT. This sequence encodes CASSLRGGDQPQHF.

The J gene is TRBJ2-1, the V gene TRBV6-5; TRBD2 agrees at 12 bases. CDR1 MNHEY and CDR2 SVGAGI come from the germline V gene. CDR3 length: 15 residues. The trim removed 7 bases at V and 4 bases at J, leaving 5 bases unmatched. The CDR3 bases are TGTGCCAGCACCCTGGGACTAGCGGGTTACAATGAGCAGTTCTTC. This codes for CASTLGLAGYNEQFF.

This chain joins TRBV7-2 and TRBJ1-4, with D unclear. Germline V gene sequence: CDR1 SGHTA, CDR2 FQGNSA. V dropped 1 base and J dropped 7 bases, with 10 bases sitting between them. CDR3 length: 14 residues. CDR3 loop: CASSLGQASEKLFF. CDR3 nucleotides: TGTGCCAGCAGCTTAGGGCAGGCGAGTGAAAAACTGTTTTTT.

The rearrangement joins TRBV10-3 to TRBJ2-2, with TRBD1 matching 9 bases. CDR1 and CDR2 (germline): ENHRY, SYGVKD. The CDR3 is made up of 17 amino acids. V gave up 3 bases and J gave up 3 bases; unmatched junction bases: 8. The CDR3 loop is CAISDTKTGGDTGELFF. In nucleotides, the CDR3 is TGTGCCATCAGTGACACAAAGACAGGGGGTGACACCGGGGAGCTGTTTTTT.

The chain joins TRBV18 to TRBJ2-5; 12 bases map to TRBD1. This CDR3 is built from 16 residues. V dropped 1 base and J dropped 4; count of bases not matched to a gene: 4. The germline gives CDR1 KGHSH, CDR2 LQKENI. The CDR3: CASSPRGTGGVETQYF. DNA for the CDR3: TGTGCCAGCTCACCACGAGGGACAGGGGGCGTAGAGACCCAGTACTTC. The complete variable domain, with remaining parts taken from reference TRBV18 and TRBJ2-5, reads NAGVMQNPRHLVRRRGQEARLRCSPMKGHSHVYWYRQLPEEGLKFMVYLQKENIIDESGMPKERFSAEFPKEGPSILRIQQVVRGDSAAYFCASSPRGTGGVETQYFGPGTRLLVL.

The genes are TRBV18 and TRBJ1-2; TRBD1 matches at 10 bases. This CDR3 contains 14 residues. Germline CDR1 KGHSH, CDR2 LQKENI. The V segment lost 3 bases and the J segment 6 bases; nucleotides outside the gene matches: 4. CDR3 DNA sequence: TGTGCCAGCTCACCCCCTGGGACAGGGGATGGCTACACCTTC. Translated, it gives CASSPPGTGDGYTF.

This rearrangement joins TRBV5-1 to TRBJ2-7; D call uncertain. Germline V gene lookup returns CDR1 SGHRS and CDR2 YFSETQ. V lost 1 base and J 6 bases, leaving 8 bases between the germline ends. This CDR3 has 12 residues. The CDR3 DNA reads TGCGCCAGCAGCTTGAACTGGTCCGAGCAGTACTTC. It codes for CASSLNWSEQYF.

The chain has TRBV5-1 and TRBJ1-2; a possible D gene is TRBD1 (5 bases). The V gene's germline CDR1 is SGHRS and CDR2 YFSETQ. Trimming pared 0 bases from V and 8 bases from J, leaving 17 bases between. The CDR3 is 15 residues long. CDR3 amino acids: CASSLAGGTSGGYTF. CDR3 DNA sequence: TGCGCCAGCAGCTTGGCGGGGGGGACTAGTGGCGGCTACACCTTC.

The V and J genes are TRBV28 and TRBJ1-4; D gene ambiguous. In germline, CDR1 is MDHEN, CDR2 SYDVKM. The V gene lost 4 bases and the J gene lost 8 bases, with 17 bases spanning the gap. The CDR3 consists of 15 residues. The CDR3 DNA sequence: TGTGCCAGCAGTTCCTCCGGACTGGGGAAAGAAAAACTGTTTTTT. Amino acid sequence: CASSSSGLGKEKLFF. The whole variable domain, remainder taken from reference TRBV28 and TRBJ1-4, is DVKVTQSSRYLVKRTGEKVFLECVQDMDHENMFWYRQDPGLGLRLIYFSYDVKMKEKGDIPEGYSVSREKKERFSLILESASTNQTSMYLCASSSSGLGKEKLFFGSGTQLSVL.

About this clone: An end of the junction differs from the germline gene, which may be a read error. This rearrangement joins TRBV7-2 to TRBJ1-5, with a tentative D call TRBD1 (6 bases). The CDR3 covers 16 residues. In germline, CDR1 is SGHTA, CDR2 FQGNSA. The CDR3 is CASTNTRGREDQPQHF. Written as DNA, the CDR3 is TGTGCCAGCACCAACACTCGGGGGCGAGAGGATCAGCCCCAACATTTT.

The V gene is TRBV7-2, the J gene TRBJ1-1; D gene uncertain. V lost 8 bases to trimming and J lost 0 bases, with 7 bases between them. This CDR3 spans 12 amino acids. Germline values: CDR1 SGHTA, CDR2 FQGNSA. The CDR3, as DNA: TGTGCCAGCCGCCTTATGAACACTGAAGCTTTCTTT. It codes for CASRLMNTEAFF.

This clone showed up just once. The J gene is TRBJ2-1, the V gene TRBV7-2; TRBD2 aligns across 9 bases. Germline lookup yields CDR1 SGHTA and CDR2 FQGNSA. The CDR3 runs 16 residues. Germline trimming cut 5 bases from V and 1 base from J; bases unmatched to any gene: 6. The CDR3 reads CASSPGGGGSYNEQFF. The DNA of the CDR3 is TGTGCCAGCAGCCCAGGCGGGGGGGGATCCTACAATGAGCAGTTCTTC. The full variable domain, completed using reference TRBV7-2 and TRBJ2-1, is GAGVSQSPSNKVTEKGKDVELRCDPISGHTALYWYRQSLGQGLEFLIYFQGNSAPDKSGLPSDRFSAERTGGSVSTLTIQRTQQEDSAVYLCASSPGGGGSYNEQFFGPGTRLTVL.

This chain joins TRBV29-1 and TRBJ1-5, with 7 bases identical to TRBD1. With 4 bases clipped from V and 3 bases from J, the junction kept 6 bases outside the gene matches. This CDR3 has 14 amino acids. The germline V gene has CDR1 SQVTM and CDR2 ANQGSEA. CDR3 residues: CSVVQGNNNQPQHF. CDR3 coding DNA: TGCAGCGTTGTACAGGGGAATAACAATCAGCCCCAGCATTTT. The variable domain in full, completed from reference TRBV29-1 and TRBJ1-5, reads SAVISQKPSRDICQRGTSLTIQCQVDSQVTMMFWYRQQPGQSLTLIATANQGSEATYESGFVIDKFPISRPNLTFSTLTVSNMSPEDSSIYLCSVVQGNNNQPQHFGDGTRLSIL.

The J gene is TRBJ1-5, the V gene TRBV7-2, with 7 bases matching TRBD1. The CDR3 is made up of 14 amino acids. Germline V gene lookup returns CDR1 SGHTA and CDR2 FQGNSA. The junction had 7 bases not matched to a gene; V was cut back by 6 bases and J by 5 bases. CDR3: CASSPTGAHQPQHF. DNA of the CDR3: TGTGCCAGCAGTCCTACAGGGGCCCATCAGCCCCAGCATTTT.

This clone was found once. The chain uses TRBV5-1 and TRBJ1-4; D unclear. Germline CDR1 is SGHRS and CDR2 is YFSETQ. The CDR3 is 15 residues long. Trimming removed 0 bases from V and 4 bases from J, with 10 bases in between. This CDR3 is CASSLVPESNEKLFF. The CDR3 DNA reads as TGCGCCAGCAGCTTGGTTCCAGAGAGTAATGAAAAACTGTTTTTT.

The chain couples TRBV7-9 to TRBJ1-1; TRBD1 is a possible D gene (5 bases). V lost 5 bases to trimming and J lost 2 bases, with 9 bases between them. The CDR3 runs 13 residues. Germline lookup yields CDR1 SEHNR and CDR2 FQNEAQ (reference sequence). The CDR3 DNA follows: TGTGCCAGCAGCCCTGGACACAACACTGAAGCTTTCTTT. It yields the protein CASSPGHNTEAFF.

The chain recombines TRBV19 with TRBJ1-1; D may be TRBD1 (5 bases). CDR3 length: 12 residues. The V and J ends lost 4 bases and 6 bases respectively, with 9 bases between them. Looked up from germline, CDR1 is LNHDA and CDR2 is SQIVND (reference sequence). The CDR3 protein is CASSTSTAEAFF. DNA of the CDR3: TGTGCCAGTAGTACCTCGACAGCTGAAGCTTTCTTT.

This clone occurred once. Germline is not matched at one junction end, which may reflect a read error. The chain links TRBV6-5 to TRBJ1-5; the match to TRBD1 covers 9 bases. The V gene's germline CDR1 is MNHEY and CDR2 SVGAGI. This CDR3 has 14 amino acids. The CDR3 protein is CASREGQGVQLQHF. The DNA for the CDR3 is TGTGCCAGCAGGGAGGGACAGGGAGTTCAGCTCCAGCATTTT.

The CDR3 spells CAWSVPFQETQYF. The CDR3 bases are TGTGCCTGGAGTGTACCATTTCAAGAGACCCAGTACTTC. The genes are TRBV30 and TRBJ2-5; D gene uncertain. Germline CDR1 and CDR2: GTSNPN and SVGIG (reference sequence). V shed 0 bases and J shed 2 bases, with 7 bases lying between them. The CDR3 runs to 13 residues.

DNA of the CDR3: TGTGCCGGTGGAGCTGGGCCCGGGACTGAAGCTTTCTTT. As protein: CAGGAGPGTEAFF. This rearrangement joins TRBV30 to TRBJ1-1; D not resolved. The V end lost 8 bases, the J end lost 5 bases, and 18 bases lay between the germline ends. Germline CDR1 is GTSNPN and CDR2 is SVGIG (reference sequence). CDR3 length: 13 residues.

The chain carries TRBV5-4 and TRBJ2-6, with a tentative D call TRBD2 (5 bases). Trimming removed 7 bases from V and 3 bases from J, with 17 bases in between. CDR1 and CDR2 (germline): SGHNT, YYREEE (reference sequence). The CDR3 runs to 16 residues. CDR3 sequence: CASRWAGARGANVLTF. In DNA, the CDR3 is TGTGCCAGCCGCTGGGCGGGCGCCCGTGGGGCCAACGTCCTGACTTTC.

The chain couples TRBV6-6 to TRBJ1-2, with D possibly matching TRBD1 (5 bases). The CDR3 loop spans 15 amino acids. V lost 6 bases, J lost 8 bases, and 22 bases lay in between. Looked up from germline, CDR1 is MNHNY and CDR2 is SVGAGI (reference sequence). CDR3 sequence reads: CASRRARGDWDGYTF. The CDR3 DNA is TGTGCCAGCAGACGGGCCCGGGGAGATTGGGACGGCTACACCTTC.

The chain is built from TRBV30 and TRBJ1-1, with D unclear. Germline lookup yields CDR1 GTSNPN and CDR2 SVGIG (reference sequence). With 1 base removed from V and 10 bases from J, the gap between germline ends came to 13 bases. The CDR3 extends over 12 amino acids. The CDR3 DNA sequence: TGTGCCTGGAGTGGGACTCTCCGGGCAGCTTTCTTT. Translating gives CAWSGTLRAAFF.

V is TRBV27 and J is TRBJ2-1, with 9 bases matching TRBD2. Germline V gene lookup returns CDR1 MNHEY and CDR2 SMNVEV (reference sequence). J gave up 7 bases and V 4 bases, and 11 bases lay outside the gene matches. The CDR3 has 16 amino acids. The CDR3 DNA follows: TGTGCCAGCAGTTATATAGCGGGAGTTAGCCAAAATGAGCAGTTCTTC. It yields the protein CASSYIAGVSQNEQFF.

This CDR3 is CASTSGLFRGYTF. The CDR3 DNA reads as TGTGCCAGCACCTCCGGACTGTTCCGAGGCTACACCTTC. This chain links TRBV28 with TRBJ1-2; D unresolved. Trimming removed 7 bases at V and 8 bases at J, with 17 bases between. The CDR3 consists of 13 residues. Germline assignment: CDR1 MDHEN and CDR2 SYDVKM.

The rearrangement joins TRBV7-9 to TRBJ1-1; D gene ambiguous. This CDR3 region has 14 residues. CDR1 and CDR2 (germline): SEHNR, FQNEAQ (reference sequence). The V and J ends lost 5 bases and 0 bases respectively, with 10 bases between them. CDR3 sequence reads: CASSPVELNTEAFF. As DNA, the CDR3 is TGTGCCAGCAGCCCCGTTGAGCTGAACACTGAAGCTTTCTTT.